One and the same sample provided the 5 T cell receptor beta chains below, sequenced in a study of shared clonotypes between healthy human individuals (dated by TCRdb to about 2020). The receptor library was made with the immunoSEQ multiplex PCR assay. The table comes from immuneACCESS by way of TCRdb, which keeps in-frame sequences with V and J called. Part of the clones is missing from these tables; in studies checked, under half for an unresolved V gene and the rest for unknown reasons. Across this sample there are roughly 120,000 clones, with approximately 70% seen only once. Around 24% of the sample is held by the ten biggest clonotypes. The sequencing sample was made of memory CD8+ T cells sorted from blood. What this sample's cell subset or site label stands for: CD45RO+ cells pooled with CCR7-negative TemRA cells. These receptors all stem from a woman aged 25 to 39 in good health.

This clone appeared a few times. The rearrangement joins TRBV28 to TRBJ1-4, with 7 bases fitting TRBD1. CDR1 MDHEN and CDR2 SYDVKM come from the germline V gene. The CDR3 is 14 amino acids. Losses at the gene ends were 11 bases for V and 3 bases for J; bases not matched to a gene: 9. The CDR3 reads CASSATGPNEKLFF. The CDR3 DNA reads TGTGCCTCCTCTGCGACAGGGCCTAATGAAAAACTGTTTTTT. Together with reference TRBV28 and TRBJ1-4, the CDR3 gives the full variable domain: DVKVTQSSRYLVKRTGEKVFLECVQDMDHENMFWYRQDPGLGLRLIYFSYDVKMKEKGDIPEGYSVSREKKERFSLILESASTNQTSMYLCASSATGPNEKLFFGSGTQLSVL.

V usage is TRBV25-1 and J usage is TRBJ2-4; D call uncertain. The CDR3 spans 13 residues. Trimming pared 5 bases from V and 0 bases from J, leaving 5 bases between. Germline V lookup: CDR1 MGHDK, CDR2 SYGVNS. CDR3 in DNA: TGTGCCAGCAGTTTCGAAGCCAAAAACATTCAGTACTTC. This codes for CASSFEAKNIQYF.

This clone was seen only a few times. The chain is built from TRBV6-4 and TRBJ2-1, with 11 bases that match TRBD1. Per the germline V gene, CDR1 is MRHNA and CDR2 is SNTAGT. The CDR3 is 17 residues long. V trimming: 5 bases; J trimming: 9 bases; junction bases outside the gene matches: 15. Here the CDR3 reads CASSTYDRDRGACEQFF. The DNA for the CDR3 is TGTGCCAGCAGTACCTACGACCGGGACAGGGGGGCATGTGAGCAGTTCTTC.

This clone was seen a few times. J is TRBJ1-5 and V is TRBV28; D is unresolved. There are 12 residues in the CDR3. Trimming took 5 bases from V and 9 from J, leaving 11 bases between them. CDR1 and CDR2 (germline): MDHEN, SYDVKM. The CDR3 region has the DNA TGTGCCAGCAGTCCTGGCGTGGGGCCCCAGCATTTT. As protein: CASSPGVGPQHF.

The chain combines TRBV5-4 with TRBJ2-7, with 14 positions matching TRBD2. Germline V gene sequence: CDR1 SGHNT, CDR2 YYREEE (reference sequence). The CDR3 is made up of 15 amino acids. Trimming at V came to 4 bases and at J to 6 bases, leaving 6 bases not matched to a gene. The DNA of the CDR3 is TGTGCCAGCAGCCTGAGGACTAGCGGGAGGAGCGAGCAGTACTTC. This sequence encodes CASSLRTSGRSEQYF.